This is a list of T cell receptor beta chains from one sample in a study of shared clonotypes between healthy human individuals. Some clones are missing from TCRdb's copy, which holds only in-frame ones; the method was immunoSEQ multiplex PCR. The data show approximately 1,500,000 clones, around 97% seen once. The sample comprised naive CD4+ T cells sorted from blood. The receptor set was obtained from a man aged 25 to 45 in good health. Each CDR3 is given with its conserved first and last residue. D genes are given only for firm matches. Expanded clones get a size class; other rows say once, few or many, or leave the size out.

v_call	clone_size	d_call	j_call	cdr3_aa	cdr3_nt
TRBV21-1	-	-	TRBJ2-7	CASTAGDEQYF	TGTGCCAGCACCGCAGGGGACGAGCAGTACTTC
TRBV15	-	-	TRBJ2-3	CATSRAYPDTQYF	TGTGCCACCAGCAGGGCCTACCCGGATACGCAGTATTTT
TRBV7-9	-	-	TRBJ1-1	CASSLIGGSNTEAFF	TGTGCCAGCAGCCTTATAGGGGGATCGAACACTGAAGCTTTCTTT
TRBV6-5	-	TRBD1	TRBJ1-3	CASRGQGASGNTIYF	TGTGCCAGCAGGGGACAGGGGGCTAGCGGAAACACCATATATTTT
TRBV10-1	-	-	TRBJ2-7	CASSAAGEQYF	TGCGCCAGCAGTGCCGCGGGCGAGCAGTACTTC
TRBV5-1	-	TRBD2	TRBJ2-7	CASSLVVVAGVSTYEQYF	TGCGCCAGCAGCTTGGTCGTGGTAGCGGGAGTTTCTACCTACGAGCAGTACTTC
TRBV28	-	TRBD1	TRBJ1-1	CASRTDRARTEAFF	TGTGCCAGCAGAACGGACAGGGCGCGCACTGAAGCTTTCTTT
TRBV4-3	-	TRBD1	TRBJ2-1	CASSPLSGQGINEQFF	TGCGCCAGCAGCCCTCTCTCGGGACAGGGGATTAATGAGCAGTTCTTC
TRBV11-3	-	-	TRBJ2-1	CASSLEPVGYNEQFF	TGTGCCAGCAGCTTAGAACCTGTGGGGTACAATGAGCAGTTCTTC
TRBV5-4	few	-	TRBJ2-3	CASSPSTQYF	TGTGCCAGCAGCCCATCGACGCAGTATTTT
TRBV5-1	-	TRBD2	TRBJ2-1	CASSSGLAGASSYNEQFF	TGCGCCAGCAGCTCGGGACTAGCGGGAGCCAGCTCCTACAATGAGCAGTTCTTC
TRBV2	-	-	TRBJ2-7	CASEGRLIPYEQYF	TGTGCCAGCGAGGGGAGACTAATACCCTACGAGCAGTACTTC
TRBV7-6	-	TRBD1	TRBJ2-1	CASSPRGSSYNEQFF	TGTGCCAGCAGTCCCAGGGGGAGCTCCTACAATGAGCAGTTCTTC
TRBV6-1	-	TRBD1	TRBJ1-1	CASRPTGYTEAFF	TGTGCCAGCAGACCGACAGGGTACACTGAAGCTTTCTTT
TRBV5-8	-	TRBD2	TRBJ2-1	CASSPRTSGMNEQFF	TGTGCCAGCAGTCCGAGGACTAGCGGGATGAATGAGCAGTTCTTC
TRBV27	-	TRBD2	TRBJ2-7	CASSLFLAGVSEQYF	TGTGCCAGCAGTTTATTCCTAGCGGGAGTGAGTGAGCAGTACTTC
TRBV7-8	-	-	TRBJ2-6	CASSLVLGASSGANVLTF	TGTGCCAGCAGCTTAGTTCTAGGCGCTAGCTCTGGGGCCAACGTCCTGACTTTC
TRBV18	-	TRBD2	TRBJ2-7	CASSPGPGLAGGEQYF	TGTGCCAGCTCACCGGGCCCGGGACTAGCGGGAGGCGAGCAGTACTTC
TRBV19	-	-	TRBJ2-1	CASRLVSGSDWVEQFF	TGTGCCAGTAGGTTAGTTTCAGGGTCAGATTGGGTTGAGCAGTTCTTC
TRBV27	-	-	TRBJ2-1	CASSLPGSNEQFF	TGTGCCAGCAGTTTACCAGGGAGCAATGAGCAGTTCTTC
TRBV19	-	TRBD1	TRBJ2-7	CATTTGGTQNSYEQYF	TGTGCCACCACGACAGGGGGCACCCAAAACTCCTACGAGCAGTACTTC
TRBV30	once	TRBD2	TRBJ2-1	CAWSVPASGSDSYNEQFF	TGTGCCTGGAGTGTACCCGCTAGCGGGAGCGACTCCTACAATGAGCAGTTCTTC
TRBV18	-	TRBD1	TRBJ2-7	CASSPGQVYEQYF	TGTGCCAGCTCACCCGGACAGGTCTACGAGCAGTACTTC
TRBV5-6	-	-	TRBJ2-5	CASSFEETQYF	TGTGCCAGCAGTTTTGAAGAGACCCAGTACTTC
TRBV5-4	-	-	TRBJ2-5	CASSLPNQETQYF	TGTGCCAGCAGCTTGCCGAACCAAGAGACCCAGTACTTC
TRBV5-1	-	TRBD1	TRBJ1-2	CASSPGQGDLWGYTF	TGCGCCAGCAGCCCCGGACAGGGGGACCTTTGGGGCTACACCTTC
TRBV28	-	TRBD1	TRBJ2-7	CASSRYRGSSYEQYF	TGTGCCAGCAGCCGATACAGGGGGAGCTCCTACGAGCAGTACTTC
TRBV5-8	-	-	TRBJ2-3	CASSLGLSGSTDTQYF	TGTGCCAGCAGCTTGGGGCTCAGCGGGAGCACAGATACGCAGTATTTT
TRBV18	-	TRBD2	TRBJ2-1	CASSPPTSGRDNEQFF	TGTGCCAGCTCACCACCAACTAGCGGGAGGGACAATGAGCAGTTCTTC
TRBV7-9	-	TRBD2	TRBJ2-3	CASSFGLAGTTDTQYF	TGTGCCAGCAGCTTCGGACTAGCGGGTACCACAGATACGCAGTATTTT
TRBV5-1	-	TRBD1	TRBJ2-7	CASSLGDRGAPDPYEQYF	TGCGCCAGCAGCTTGGGTGACAGGGGTGCCCCGGACCCCTACGAGCAGTACTTC
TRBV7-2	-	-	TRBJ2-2	CASSLTRQNTGELFF	TGTGCCAGCAGCCTCACGAGACAGAACACCGGGGAGCTGTTTTTT
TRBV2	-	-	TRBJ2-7	CASSEQGNSYEQYF	TGTGCCAGCAGTGAACAAGGAAACTCCTACGAGCAGTACTTC
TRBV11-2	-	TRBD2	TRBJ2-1	CASSPLSGRATDEQFF	TGTGCCAGCAGCCCCCTTAGCGGGAGGGCCACGGATGAGCAGTTCTTC
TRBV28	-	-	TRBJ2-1	CASSPVEGPSYNEQFF	TGTGCCAGCAGTCCGGTGGAGGGGCCCTCCTACAATGAGCAGTTCTTC
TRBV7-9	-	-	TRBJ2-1	CASSLLNRFNEQFF	TGTGCCAGCAGCTTACTTAACAGGTTCAATGAGCAGTTCTTC
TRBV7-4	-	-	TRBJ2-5	CASSLKRIFLACPPSSYQYF	TGTGCCAGCAGCCTCAAAAGAATATTCTTAGCGTGCCCCCCCTCGAGCTACCAGTACTTC
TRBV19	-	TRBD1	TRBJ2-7	CASSIQTGGASYEQYF	TGTGCCAGTAGTATTCAGACAGGGGGCGCATCTTACGAGCAGTACTTC
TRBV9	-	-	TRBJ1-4	CASSVGPNNEKLFF	TGTGCCAGCAGCGTAGGGCCCAATAATGAAAAACTGTTTTTT
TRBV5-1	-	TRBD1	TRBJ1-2	CASSMGQNEGYTF	TGCGCCAGCAGCATGGGACAGAATGAAGGCTACACCTTC
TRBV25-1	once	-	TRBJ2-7	CASSEMGRYEQYF	TGTGCCAGCAGTGAAATGGGCAGGTACGAGCAGTACTTC
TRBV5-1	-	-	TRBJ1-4	CASSWGLRAEKLFF	TGCGCCAGCAGCTGGGGACTCCGGGCGGAAAAACTGTTTTTT
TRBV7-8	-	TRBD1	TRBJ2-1	CASSDPTWDRVGALDEQFF	TGTGCCAGCAGCGATCCAACCTGGGACAGGGTGGGGGCCTTGGATGAGCAGTTCTTC
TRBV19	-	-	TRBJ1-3	CASKGSGNTIYF	TGTGCCAGTAAGGGCAGCGGAAACACCATATATTTT
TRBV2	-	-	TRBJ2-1	CASSISGNEQFF	TGTGCCAGCAGTATCTCTGGGAATGAGCAGTTCTTC
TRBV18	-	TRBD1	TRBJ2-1	CASRDREYGEQFF	TGTGCCTCCCGGGACAGGGAGTATGGTGAGCAGTTCTTC
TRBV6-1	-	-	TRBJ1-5	CASSLVTHQPQHF	TGTGCCAGCAGTTTGGTGACGCATCAGCCCCAGCATTTT
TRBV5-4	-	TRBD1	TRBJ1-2	CASSSRTGASLVYTF	TGTGCCAGCAGCTCCCGGACAGGCGCCTCGCTGGTCTACACCTTC
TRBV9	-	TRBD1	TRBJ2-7	CASSPRTGPGSYEQYF	TGTGCCAGCAGCCCAAGGACAGGACCGGGCTCCTACGAGCAGTACTTC
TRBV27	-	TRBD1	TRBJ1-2	CASSLSVGITGGAFGYTF	TGTGCCAGCAGTTTATCAGTCGGCATAACAGGGGGCGCTTTTGGCTACACCTTC
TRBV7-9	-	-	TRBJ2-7	CASSLGGTYEQYF	TGTGCCAGCAGCTTAGGGGGAACCTACGAGCAGTACTTC
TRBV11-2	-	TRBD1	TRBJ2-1	CASSPIRGQSYNEQFF	TGTGCCAGCAGTCCAATCCGGGGACAGTCGTACAATGAGCAGTTCTTC
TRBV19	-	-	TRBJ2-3	CATGRRSTDTQYF	TGTGCCACCGGGAGACGTAGCACAGATACGCAGTATTTT